A selection of T cell receptor beta chains follows, all from one sample in a study of CD8 T cells in ankylosing spondylitis. One entry per CDR3 protein, called by TCRdb with MiXCR from the 5' RACE reads. This table holds around 490,000 distinct CDR3 sequences, about 5.2% found once. The sequenced sample consisted of blood, either unsorted or a sorted T cell fraction (not recorded which). The source is a male donor with ankylosing spondylitis. Each CDR3 is given with its conserved first and last residue. A D gene is named only where the DNA matches it firmly. Clone size, where shown, is once, few, many, or a class for clones that have expanded.

>.|TRBJ2-2|TRBV5-5|.
TGTGCCAGCAGCTTGGCCGGGGTGAACGGGGAGCTGTTTTTT
CASSLAGVNGELFF
>.|TRBJ2-3|TRBV12-3/TRBV12-4|.
TGTGCCAGCAGTTCCGGTTTAATCAGCACAGATACGCAGTATTTT
CASSSGLISTDTQYF
>TRBD2|TRBJ2-3|TRBV18|.
TGTGCCAGCTCACCACCTAGAACTAGCGGCACAGATACGCAGTATTTT
CASSPPRTSGTDTQYF
>.|TRBJ1-4|TRBV25-1|many
TGTGCCAGCACCGACGGCTTTAATGAAAAACTGTTTTTT
CASTDGFNEKLFF
>.|TRBJ2-3|TRBV29-1|many
TGCAGCGTTCCACATAAGGGTACGCAGTATTTT
CSVPHKGTQYF
>.|TRBJ1-1|TRBV6-2/TRBV6-3|many
TGTGCCAGCAGTCGCTCCTCCGGGACACCCATGAACACTGAAGCTTTCTTT
CASSRSSGTPMNTEAFF
>TRBD2|TRBJ2-3|TRBV4-3|many
TGCGCCAGCAGCCAAGTCGGTGCGGGAGGACCAGATACGCAGTATTTT
CASSQVGAGGPDTQYF
>.|TRBJ2-2|TRBV5-1|many
TGCGCCAGCACCCTCCGACTCAACACCGGGGAGCTGTTTTTT
CASTLRLNTGELFF
>.|TRBJ2-2|TRBV4-3|.
TGCGCCAGCAGCCAGATTGTGAGGGAGGTGGGAACCGGGGAGCTGTTTTTT
CASSQIVREVGTGELFF
>TRBD1|TRBJ2-7|TRBV5-1|many
TGCGCCAGCAGCTCGACAGGGGGCTCATACGAGCAGTACTTC
CASSSTGGSYEQYF
>TRBD2|TRBJ2-3|TRBV10-3|many
TGTGCCATCGCCGTGGGCGCGGGAGGCCCGGCCGATACGCAGTATTTT
CAIAVGAGGPADTQYF
>.|TRBJ2-3|TRBV4-3|many
TGCGCCAGCAGCCAAAACTCCCACATCACAGATACGCAGTATTTT
CASSQNSHITDTQYF
>.|TRBJ1-4|TRBV4-3|many
TGCGCCAGCAGCCAAGATTGGGGGAGGGATGAAAAACTGTTTTTT
CASSQDWGRDEKLFF
>TRBD1|TRBJ2-7|TRBV27|many
TGTGCCAGCAGTAAGACAGGGGGACCCTACGAGCAGTACTTC
CASSKTGGPYEQYF
>.|TRBJ2-3|TRBV6-1|many
TGTGCCAGCAATAAAAGACAGGGACTCGATACGCAGTATTTT
CASNKRQGLDTQYF
>.|TRBJ1-4|TRBV29-1|many
TGCAGCGTTTCCCGTACAGCAACTAATGAAAAACTGTTTTTT
CSVSRTATNEKLFF
>TRBD1|TRBJ2-5|TRBV20-1|many
TGCAGTGCTAGAAACCGGGACAGGGGAGGAGAGACCCAGTACTTC
CSARNRDRGGETQYF
>.|TRBJ1-5|TRBV12-3/TRBV12-4|many
TGTGCCAGCAGTTTAGGGGCAGGTGGGAGCAATCAGCCCCAGCATTTT
CASSLGAGGSNQPQHF
>.|TRBJ2-5|TRBV5-1|many
TGCGCCAGCAGCCCACGGGATAGGTCAGGCCAAGAGACCCAGTACTTC
CASSPRDRSGQETQYF
>.|TRBJ2-5|TRBV29-1|many
TGCAGCGTTGTAGAGGGGGGAGAGACCCAGTACTTC
CSVVEGGETQYF
>TRBD1|TRBJ1-4|TRBV6-1|few
TGTGCCAGCAGGCGGGACAGGGATGAAAAACTGTTTTTT
CASRRDRDEKLFF
>.|TRBJ1-5|TRBV5-1|many
TGCGCCAGCAGCTTGGGGTCGGGGGCAAGCAATCAGCCCCAGCATTTT
CASSLGSGASNQPQHF
>TRBD1|TRBJ2-5|TRBV9|many
TGTGCCAGCAGCGCGGGACAGAACTACCAAGAGACCCAGTACTTC
CASSAGQNYQETQYF
>TRBD1|TRBJ2-7|TRBV12-3/TRBV12-4|many
TGTGCCAGCACCTGGGGGACAGGGGGCGTCTACGAGCAGTACTTC
CASTWGTGGVYEQYF
>.|TRBJ1-2|TRBV9|many
TGTGCCAGCAGCGTTATACAGGGAAATGGCTACACCTTC
CASSVIQGNGYTF
>.|TRBJ1-2|TRBV5-6|many
TGTGCCAGCAGCCCCCTGGAGAATGACTATGGCTACACCTTC
CASSPLENDYGYTF
>.|TRBJ2-4|TRBV18|.
TGTGCCAGCTCACCAAGGCACAGTTCGGAAGACATTCAGTACTTC
CASSPRHSSEDIQYF
>TRBD2|TRBJ2-3|TRBV20-1|many
TGCAGTGGTAGCGGGGGAAGCACAGATACGCAGTATTTT
CSGSGGSTDTQYF
>.|TRBJ2-1|TRBV4-3|many
TGCGCCAGCAGCCAAGGGCGTCAGCAGTTCTTC
CASSQGRQQFF
>.|TRBJ1-5|TRBV6-1|.
TGTGCCAGCAGTGTTGAGTGGGACTCGAGGGGTCAGCCCCAGCATTTT
CASSVEWDSRGQPQHF
>TRBD1|TRBJ1-5|TRBV12-3/TRBV12-4|many
TGTGCCAGCACCCCACAGGGGAATCAGCCCCAGCATTTT
CASTPQGNQPQHF
>.|TRBJ2-7|TRBV20-1|many
TGCAGTGCTAGTGGCAGCAGGCAGTACTTC
CSASGSRQYF
>.|TRBJ2-7|TRBV5-1|many
TGCGCCAGCAGCTTAGGGACGAGAATGGGGGAGCAGTACTTC
CASSLGTRMGEQYF
>TRBD2|TRBJ2-1|TRBV5-6|many
TGTGCCAGCCTTAATGCGGGAGCCTACAATGAGCAGTTCTTC
CASLNAGAYNEQFF
>.|TRBJ2-7|TRBV5-6|few
TGTGCCAGCAGCTACGCCTTATCGACACTAAAGGAGGTCGAGCAGTACTTC
CASSYALSTLKEVEQYF
>TRBD1|TRBJ1-6|TRBV6-1|many
TGTGCCAGCAGTGACCAGAACAGGGGTGGATATTCACCCCTCCACTTT
CASSDQNRGGYSPLHF
>TRBD1|TRBJ1-4|TRBV4-2|many
TGTGCCAGCAGCCAAGAAATGTGGGGAGGGGACAGATGGGAAAAACTGTTTTTT
CASSQEMWGGDRWEKLFF
>.|TRBJ2-3|TRBV12-3/TRBV12-4|.
TGTGCCAGCAGTTCCAGGACAGGAGGGAAAGGTACGCAGTATTTT
CASSSRTGGKGTQYF
>.|TRBJ1-2|TRBV4-2|few
TGTGCCAGCAGCCAAGAAGTAAGGGGCCACTATGGCTACACCTTC
CASSQEVRGHYGYTF
>.|TRBJ2-3|TRBV20-1|many
TGCAGTGGGGGGTTTAGCTCAGATACGCAGTATTTT
CSGGFSSDTQYF
>TRBD1|TRBJ1-3|TRBV5-1|many
TGCGCCAGCAGGGCAGGACAGGGTGTAAACACCATATATTTT
CASRAGQGVNTIYF
>.|TRBJ1-2|TRBV5-1|many
TGCGCCAGCAGCTTCAACGACCAGGCTAACTATGGCTACACCTTC
CASSFNDQANYGYTF
>TRBD2|TRBJ2-7|TRBV27|many
TGTGCCAGCACCAGGGAGGGGAGAGGGTACGAGCAGTACTTC
CASTREGRGYEQYF
>.|TRBJ2-7|TRBV18|many
TGTGCCAGCTCACAGACGGGACACCCCTCCTACGAGCAGTACTTC
CASSQTGHPSYEQYF
>.|TRBJ1-2|TRBV20-1|many
TGCAGTGCTGAATCCGCAGCGGGACCTTTGGGCTACACCTTC
CSAESAAGPLGYTF
>.|TRBJ2-7|TRBV28|many
TGTGCCAGCAGTTTCGGAGGAGAGCAGTACTTC
CASSFGGEQYF
>TRBD2|TRBJ2-1|TRBV6-1|many
TGTGCCAGCAGTAAGGGACTAGCGGGAGTTGTTCTGTTCTTC
CASSKGLAGVVLFF
>.|TRBJ2-3|TRBV20-1|many
TGCAGTGCTAGTCCCCTAAGCACAGATACGCAGTATTTT
CSASPLSTDTQYF